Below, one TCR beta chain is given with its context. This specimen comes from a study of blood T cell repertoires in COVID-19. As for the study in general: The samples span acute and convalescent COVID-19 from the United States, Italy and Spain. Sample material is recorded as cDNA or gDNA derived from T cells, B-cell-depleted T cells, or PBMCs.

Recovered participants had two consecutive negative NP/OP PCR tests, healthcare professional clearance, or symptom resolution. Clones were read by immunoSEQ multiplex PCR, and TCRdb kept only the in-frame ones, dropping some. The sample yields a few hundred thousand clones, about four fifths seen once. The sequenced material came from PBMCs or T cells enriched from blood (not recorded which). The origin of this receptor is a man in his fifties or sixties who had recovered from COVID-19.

As DNA, the CDR3 is TGTGCCAGCAGTCTGGACAGGGGAACTTATGGCTACACCTTC. It yields the protein CASSLDRGTYGYTF. J is TRBJ1-2 and V is TRBV6-5; 9 positions match TRBD1. From germline, CDR1 is MNHEY and CDR2 SVGAGI. Losses at the gene ends were 5 bases for V and 5 bases for J; bases not matched to a gene: 6. There are 14 residues in the CDR3.